These 31 T cell receptor beta chains were all obtained from the same sample, sequenced in a study of HIV-infected children after antiretroviral therapy interruption. As for treatment: PENTA 11 planned treatment interruption arm or continuous ART arm. The TCR library was built from RNA with a 3' RACE protocol and unique molecular identifiers. TCRdb re-analysed the 3' RACE reads in MiXCR, keeping a single row per CDR3 protein. The table shows 14,000 to 15,000 distinct CDR3 sequences, with around 3.3% occurring only once. The sequences come from CD45RO+ CD8+ T cells from PBMCs, pooled from several time points, collected from a donor given antiretroviral therapy, either interrupted or continuous. Noted subset: memory CD8+ CD45RO+ CD45RA- T cells. The receptor set was obtained from a pool of human donors with HIV.

This clonotype was seen ten or more times. J is TRBJ1-2 and V is TRBV11-2; D possibly corresponds to TRBD1 (5 bases). V shed 1 base and J shed 3 bases, with 9 bases lying between them. CDR3 size: 14 residues. The germline V gene encodes CDR1 SGHAT and CDR2 FQNNGV. CDR3 nucleotides: TGTGCCAGCAGCTTAGCGAGGGGCGACTATGGCTACACCTTC. It codes for CASSLARGDYGYTF.

Ten or more counts support this clonotype. The chain combines TRBV6-1 with TRBJ2-3; 8 bases match TRBD2. J gave up 1 base and V 1 base, and 1 base lay outside the gene matches. Germline assignment: CDR1 MNHNS and CDR2 SASEGT. This CDR3 contains 15 residues. CDR3 residues: CASSEEAGGTDTQYF. The CDR3 coding sequence is TGTGCCAGCAGTGAAGAAGCGGGGGGCACAGATACGCAGTATTTT.

The chain links TRBV5-1 to TRBJ1-6; tentatively, D is TRBD1 (6 bases). V lost 4 bases to trimming and J lost 2 bases, with 13 bases between them. CDR3 length equals 16 residues. Germline V lookup: CDR1 SGHRS, CDR2 YFSETQ. The chain's CDR3 is CASSPGGRAYNSPLHF. CDR3 sequence (DNA): TGCGCCAGCAGCCCCGGGGGGCGCGCCTATAATTCACCCCTCCACTTT. Complete variable domain (other parts from reference TRBV5-1 and TRBJ1-6): KAGVTQTPRYLIKTRGQQVTLSCSPISGHRSVSWYQQTPGQGLQFLFEYFSETQRNKGNFPGRFSGRQFSNSRSEMNVSTLELGDSALYLCASSPGGRAYNSPLHFGNGTRLTVT.

This clonotype was detected many times. The chain links TRBV7-9 to TRBJ2-6; possible D gene TRBD2, 5 bases. Germline loops: CDR1 SEHNR, CDR2 FQNEAQ (reference sequence). Trimming pared 4 bases from V and 8 bases from J, leaving 9 bases between. This CDR3 has 13 residues. CDR3 DNA sequence: TGTGCCAGCAGCTCGACGGGGTCCAACGTCCTGACTTTC. Protein product: CASSSTGSNVLTF.

As for this clonotype: This may arise from a read error, as a much more abundant clone is one base away. The rearrangement links TRBV9 to TRBJ2-7; TRBD1 aligns across 7 bases. Germline loops: CDR1 SGDLS, CDR2 YYNGEE. V lost 4 bases to trimming and J lost 0 bases; unmatched junction nucleotides: 4. The CDR3 runs to 14 residues. CDR3 sequence reads: CASSSRDSSYEQYF. As DNA, the CDR3 is TGTGCCAGCAGCTCCCGGGACAGCTCCTACGAGCAGTACTTC.

This clonotype has at least ten counts. The chain combines TRBV6-1 with TRBJ2-6; D is perhaps TRBD1 (5 bases). Trimming left V 3 bases short and J 9 bases short, with 18 bases between. Germline V gives CDR1 MNHNS, CDR2 SASEGT. This CDR3 is built from 16 residues. CDR3 in DNA: TGTGCCAGCAGTGACCTGATAGGGGTCGGCGGCAACGTCCTGACTTTC. As protein: CASSDLIGVGGNVLTF.

This clonotype was observed many times. It is unclear where the CDR3 begins or ends on the DNA, so no DNA is shown, and the CDR3 is as TCRdb lists it. The V gene is TRBV7-2, the J gene TRBJ1-1; TRBD1 is the table's D call and was not checked against the DNA. Both ends counted, the CDR3 spans 17 residues. Germline V lookup: CDR1 SGHTA, CDR2 FQGNSA. The CDR3 here is CARLQGTEAFFGTEAFF.

In its sample, this clonotype was seen many times. The CDR3 nucleotides read TGTGCCAGCAGTTTCTTCATCAATTACGAGCAGTACTTC. Translated, it gives CASSFFINYEQYF. J is TRBJ2-7 and V is TRBV27; unclear D gene. Germline assignment: CDR1 MNHEY and CDR2 SMNVEV (reference sequence). Trimming stripped 3 bases from V and 4 bases from J, with 10 bases between. The CDR3 has 13 residues.

There are many counts of this clonotype. The chain is built from TRBV20-1 and TRBJ2-5; 9 bases match TRBD2. This CDR3 comprises 15 residues. Germline V CDR1 and CDR2: DFQATT, SNEGSKA (reference sequence). With 4 bases clipped from V and 5 bases from J, the junction kept 11 bases outside the gene matches. The CDR3 loop is CSANKREVVQETQYF. DNA for the CDR3: TGCAGTGCTAACAAGCGGGAGGTGGTACAGGAGACCCAGTACTTC.

Ten or more counts support this clonotype. The chain is built from TRBV5-6 and TRBJ2-7; D may be TRBD1 or TRBD2 (5 bases each). Germline assignment: CDR1 SGHDT and CDR2 YYEEEE. Trimming pared 4 bases from V and 3 bases from J, leaving 14 bases between. CDR3 length equals 14 residues. The CDR3 bases are TGTGCCAGCAGCCTGGACCTGGGGGACTACGAGCAGTACTTC. Translation: CASSLDLGDYEQYF. Complete variable domain (other parts from reference TRBV5-6 and TRBJ2-7): DAGVTQSPTHLIKTRGQQVTLRCSPKSGHDTVSWYQQALGQGPQFIFQYYEEEERQRGNFPDRFSGHQFPNYSSELNVNALLLGDSALYLCASSLDLGDYEQYFGPGTRLTVT.

This clonotype was observed at least ten times. V usage is TRBV5-6 and J usage is TRBJ2-3; D call uncertain. The length of the CDR3 is 16 residues. V was cut by 5 bases and J by 4 bases, with 20 bases left in between. Per germline, CDR1 SGHDT and CDR2 YYEEEE. The CDR3 DNA sequence: TGTGCCAGCAGACAAACGTCGGTTTGGGCGGCAGATACGCAGTATTTT. This encodes CASRQTSVWAADTQYF. The entire variable domain, with the rest obtained from reference TRBV5-6 and TRBJ2-3, is as follows: DAGVTQSPTHLIKTRGQQVTLRCSPKSGHDTVSWYQQALGQGPQFIFQYYEEEERQRGNFPDRFSGHQFPNYSSELNVNALLLGDSALYLCASRQTSVWAADTQYFGPGTRLTVL.

This clonotype was observed many times. The V and J genes are TRBV20-1 and TRBJ2-2; 8 nucleotides match TRBD2. Germline V gene sequence: CDR1 DFQATT, CDR2 SNEGSKA (reference sequence). The CDR3 runs 16 residues. V lost 6 bases, J lost 5 bases, and 14 bases stayed unmatched. The DNA of the CDR3 is TGCAGTGCGCCCGGGGGGGGGGCGTACTATACCGGGGAGCTGTTTTTT. This sequence encodes CSAPGGGAYYTGELFF.

This clonotype was found many times. The chain couples TRBV7-8 to TRBJ2-7; D assignment may be TRBD1 or TRBD2 (5 bases each). Trimming shortened V by 4 bases and J by 3 bases, and 13 bases separated the two germline ends. Germline V lookup: CDR1 SGHVS, CDR2 FQNEAQ. The CDR3 consists of 14 residues. The CDR3 here is CASSSVGRDYEQYF. The CDR3 bases are TGTGCCAGCAGCTCCGTGGGACGGGACTACGAGCAGTACTTC. The entire variable domain, with the rest obtained from reference TRBV7-8 and TRBJ2-7, is as follows: GAGVSQSPRYKVAKRGQDVALRCDPISGHVSLFWYQQALGQGPEFLTYFQNEAQLDKSGLPSDRFFAERPEGSVSTLKIQRTQQEDSAVYLCASSSVGRDYEQYFGPGTRLTVT.

This clonotype was seen ten or more times. The gene calls are TRBV6-1 and TRBJ1-5; maybe TRBD1 (5 bases). The V and J ends lost 6 bases and 4 bases respectively, with 13 bases between them. The CDR3 sequence is 14 residues long. CDR1 is MNHNS and CDR2 is SASEGT in the germline V gene. The DNA for the CDR3 is TGTGCCAGCAGGATGGGACCTGAAAATCAGCCCCAGCATTTT. Translating it yields CASRMGPENQPQHF.

This clonotype was seen at least ten times. This chain uses TRBV5-1 with TRBJ2-7, with 13 bases that match TRBD2. Germline lookup yields CDR1 SGHRS and CDR2 YFSETQ. J was trimmed by 2 bases and V by 5 bases; bases with no gene match: 10. This CDR3 has 17 residues. The CDR3 sequence: CASRPGTSGDRTYEQYF. CDR3 coding DNA: TGCGCCAGCAGACCCGGGACTAGCGGGGATCGTACCTACGAGCAGTACTTC.

This clonotype was detected ten times or more. The genes are TRBV7-9 and TRBJ1-3; 11 bases map to TRBD1. Germline loops: CDR1 SEHNR, CDR2 FQNEAQ (reference sequence). Trimming at V came to 7 bases and at J to 2 bases, leaving 4 bases not matched to a gene. The CDR3 is 15 residues long. The CDR3 sequence: CASTRGQGAGNTIYF. CDR3 bases: TGTGCCAGCACAAGGGGACAGGGGGCTGGAAACACCATATATTTT.

This clonotype was counted ten times or more. The chain joins TRBV6-5 to TRBJ2-1, with D tentatively TRBD2 (5 bases). V was pared by 5 bases and J by 9 bases, with 14 bases between. This CDR3 spans 13 amino acids. Germline loops: CDR1 MNHEY, CDR2 SVGAGI. The CDR3 is CASSDYTGGEQFF. The CDR3 DNA follows: TGTGCCAGCAGTGACTACACGGGCGGTGAGCAGTTCTTC.

This clonotype appeared many times. The chain links TRBV4-1 to TRBJ1-3; 7 bases match TRBD1. Germline values: CDR1 MGHRA, CDR2 YSYEKL. V gave up 1 base and J gave up 0 bases; unmatched junction bases: 18. This CDR3 region has 21 residues. In DNA, the CDR3 is TGCGCCAGCAGCCAAGCTAGCGGGACAGTGATCCCCTCATTCTCTGGAAACACCATATATTTT. Translating it yields CASSQASGTVIPSFSGNTIYF.

This clonotype was recorded at least ten times. The chain uses TRBV20-1 and TRBJ2-7; 7 bases map to TRBD2. CDR1 is DFQATT and CDR2 is SNEGSKA in the germline V gene (reference sequence). The CDR3 runs 14 residues. The V segment lost 0 bases and the J segment 3 bases; nucleotides outside the gene matches: 5. The CDR3 loop is CSARDQAGIYEQYF. As DNA, the CDR3 is TGCAGTGCTAGAGATCAAGCGGGAATCTACGAGCAGTACTTC.

This clonotype has ten or more counts. The gene calls are TRBV5-1 and TRBJ1-1, with D perhaps TRBD1 (5 bases). Germline V CDR1 and CDR2: SGHRS, YFSETQ. Trimming took off 3 bases at V and 7 bases at J, with 22 bases between the two ends. The length of the CDR3 is 16 residues. For the CDR3, the DNA is TGCGCCAGCAGCTACGACTCGAGGGGCAGCCCACTTGAAGCTTTCTTT. Its translation: CASSYDSRGSPLEAFF.

The table lists this clonotype with many counts. V gene TRBV24-1 combines with J gene TRBJ2-2; unclear D gene. Germline-derived CDR1 and CDR2 are KGHDR and SFDVKD. V lost 2 bases and J lost 6, with 9 bases in between. CDR3 length equals 14 residues. This CDR3 is CATSDSTDSGELFF. CDR3 nucleotides: TGTGCCACCAGTGATTCTACAGATTCCGGGGAGCTGTTTTTT.

This clonotype was picked up many times. The chain links TRBV28 to TRBJ1-6; no reliable D call. Germline loops: CDR1 MDHEN, CDR2 SYDVKM. Deletions cut 3 bases from V and 0 bases from J, with 21 bases between. The CDR3 is 20 residues long. In DNA, the CDR3 is TGTGCCAGCAGTTTCATTGGGGTAGAATACCCCTTCTCCTATAATTCACCCCTCCACTTT. Translating it yields CASSFIGVEYPFSYNSPLHF.

This clonotype was picked up many times. V gene TRBV6-1 combines with J gene TRBJ2-7, with 8 bases lining up with TRBD2. Per germline, CDR1 MNHNS and CDR2 SASEGT. Trimming took 7 bases from V and 0 from J; bases not matched to a gene: 11. CDR3 length: 16 amino acids. The CDR3 DNA reads TGTGCCAGCACTCCTCGCCGGGGGGGTATCTCCTACGAGCAGTACTTC. Translating gives CASTPRRGGISYEQYF.

This clonotype is labeled medium-sized. V gene TRBV7-2 combines with J gene TRBJ2-5, with 7 bases aligning to TRBD2. The V segment lost 2 bases and the J segment 5 bases; nucleotides outside the gene matches: 11. The CDR3 has 16 residues. CDR1 and CDR2 from the germline V gene are SGHTA and FQGNSA. CDR3 region: CASSLRASGDGETQYF. The CDR3 nucleotides read TGTGCCAGCAGCTTACGAGCTAGCGGTGATGGGGAGACCCAGTACTTC.

The V gene is TRBV6-4, the J gene TRBJ1-6; a weak D match, TRBD1 (5 bases). CDR1 is MRHNA, CDR2 SNTAGT, per germline. With 0 bases removed from V and 5 bases from J, the gap between germline ends came to 8 bases. This CDR3 has 15 residues. The CDR3 coding sequence is TGTGCCAGCAGTGACTCGGCAGGGAATAATTCACCCCTCCACTTT. It encodes CASSDSAGNNSPLHF.

This clonotype was detected many times. The gene calls are TRBV11-2 and TRBJ2-5; 11 bases align to TRBD2. Per germline, CDR1 SGHAT and CDR2 FQNNGV. This CDR3 is 13 amino acids long. V dropped 6 bases and J dropped 6; count of bases not matched to a gene: 3. CDR3: CASRLAGEKTQYF. CDR3 coding DNA: TGTGCCAGCAGACTAGCGGGGGAGAAGACCCAGTACTTC.

This clonotype has a count of ten or more. The CDR3 spells CASSEGQGADTQYF. The DNA for the CDR3 is TGTGCCAGCAGTGAGGGACAGGGCGCAGATACGCAGTATTTT. This chain uses TRBV6-4 with TRBJ2-3; 9 bases map to TRBD1. The CDR3 runs 14 residues. In germline, CDR1 is MRHNA, CDR2 SNTAGT. V lost 3 bases and J lost 4; bases outside the gene matches: 2.

This clonotype occurred many times. This rearrangement joins TRBV29-1 to TRBJ2-1; 8 bases agree with TRBD2. Germline V lookup: CDR1 SQVTM, CDR2 ANQGSEA. CDR3 size: 14 residues. The V segment lost 7 bases and the J segment 1 base; nucleotides outside the gene matches: 6. The CDR3 reads CSENLAGSYNEQFF. CDR3 DNA: TGCAGCGAGAATTTAGCGGGATCCTACAATGAGCAGTTCTTC.

The sample holds many counts of this clonotype. The rearrangement uses TRBV9 and TRBJ1-4; tentative D call: TRBD1 (5 bases). The V gene's germline CDR1 is SGDLS and CDR2 YYNGEE. Between the trimmed V and J ends, which lost 3 bases and 8 bases, there was a span of 17 bases. The CDR3 runs to 15 residues. CDR3 coding DNA: TGTGCCAGCAGCGAGGGGACGGATCTTGGGGAAAAACTGTTTTTT. Its protein is CASSEGTDLGEKLFF.

In its sample, this clonotype was seen many times. The rearrangement joins TRBV20-1 to TRBJ2-7, with D perhaps matching TRBD1 (7 bases). This CDR3 comprises 15 residues. The ends were cut back, 0 bases at V and 7 bases at J, with 19 bases in the middle. Looked up from germline, CDR1 is DFQATT and CDR2 is SNEGSKA (reference sequence). DNA for the CDR3: TGCAGTGCTAGAGACAGGGACAGTGGGACTTTAGAGCAGTACTTC. It is translated as CSARDRDSGTLEQYF.

Concerning this clonotype itself: Just one base apart from a much larger clone, this may be a read error. The gene calls are TRBV6-6 and TRBJ2-5, with D possibly TRBD1 on 6 matching bases. The germline CDR1 and CDR2 sequences are MNHNY and SVGAGI (reference sequence). V was trimmed by 7 bases and J by 1 base, leaving 22 bases between them. The CDR3 extends over 17 amino acids. The chain's CDR3 is CASTLGDNRVLQETQYF. The CDR3 DNA reads TGTGCCAGCACCCTTGGGGACAACAGGGTACTCCAAGAGACCCAGTACTTC.